The rows below give T cell receptor beta chains drawn from one sample of a study of blood T cell repertoires in COVID-19. Sequenced by immunoSEQ multiplex PCR; TCRdb stores in-frame clones only, minus some. The sample records some 210,000 clones, about 84% being singletons. The sequenced sample was PBMCs or T cells enriched from blood (not recorded which). The receptors derive from a man aged 25-45 years with acute COVID-19. The CDR3 runs from the conserved cysteine through the conserved F or W. The D gene is left open where the match is weak. Size is stated for part of the rows, as once, few or many counts, or as a class when the clone is expanded.

cdr3_nt	cdr3_aa	j_call	cdr3_length	clone_size	v_call	d_call
TGTGCCAGCAGCTTGTTGCTGGGGCCTGGGGCCAACGTCCTGACTTTC	CASSLLLGPGANVLTF	TRBJ2-6	16	-	TRBV5-6	-
TGTGCCAGCAGTGATGGACTCACTTTCGTATATGAGCAGTTCTTC	CASSDGLTFVYEQFF	TRBJ2-1	15	-	TRBV6-1	-
TGTGCCAGCAGTGAGTGGCAGGGGTCGTGGGAGACCCAGTACTTC	CASSEWQGSWETQYF	TRBJ2-5	15	-	TRBV2	-
TGTGCCAGCTCACCCCCGGACACCTCTAACTATGGCTACACCTTC	CASSPPDTSNYGYTF	TRBJ1-2	15	few	TRBV18	-
TGCGCCAGCAGACATACAGGGTACGAGCAGTACTTC	CASRHTGYEQYF	TRBJ2-7	12	-	TRBV5-1	-
TGTGCCAGCAGTTCATGGACTAGCTCCAATGAGCAGTTCTTC	CASSSWTSSNEQFF	TRBJ2-1	14	-	TRBV27	TRBD2
TGCGCCAGCAGCTTAGCAGGTGTGAATGAAAAACTGTTTTTT	CASSLAGVNEKLFF	TRBJ1-4	14	-	TRBV5-1	-
TGTGCCAGCAGCTTATTAGCGGGGGGATCATTAGGTGAGCAGTTCTTC	CASSLLAGGSLGEQFF	TRBJ2-1	16	-	TRBV7-3	TRBD2
TGTGCCAGCAGGGGACAGTTAAACACCGGGGAGCTGTTTTTT	CASRGQLNTGELFF	TRBJ2-2	14	-	TRBV2	TRBD1
TGTGCCAGCAGTTCGGCCTCCGGGAGGGGGAACTCACCCCTCCACTTT	CASSSASGRGNSPLHF	TRBJ1-6	16	-	TRBV28	-
TGTGCCAGCAGCATTACAGGGGGCTCTAACTATGGCTACACCTTC	CASSITGGSNYGYTF	TRBJ1-2	15	-	TRBV11-2	TRBD1
TGTGCCAGCTCACCACGCTCCGAGAATGAAAAACTGTTTTTT	CASSPRSENEKLFF	TRBJ1-4	14	-	TRBV18	-
TGTGCCAGCAGCTACCAGGTCGGGGGGAACAATGAGCAGTTCTTC	CASSYQVGGNNEQFF	TRBJ2-1	15	-	TRBV7-7	TRBD2
TGTGCCAGCCAGACAGGGGACACTGAAGCTTTCTTT	CASQTGDTEAFF	TRBJ1-1	12	-	TRBV28	TRBD1
TGTGCCATCACCCCCGCCGGGACAGGGGCCGGGGAGCTGTTTTTT	CAITPAGTGAGELFF	TRBJ2-2	15	-	TRBV10-3	TRBD1
TGTGCCAGCAGTTTCGTTCGGACCGGGGAGCTGTTTTTT	CASSFVRTGELFF	TRBJ2-2	13	-	TRBV12-3/TRBV12-4	-
TGTGCCAGCAGCCCCGTCGGACTAGCGGGGGGGGATGAGCAGTTCTTC	CASSPVGLAGGDEQFF	TRBJ2-1	16	-	TRBV9	TRBD2
TGTGCCAGCAGCCCCGGTCTGCTAGCGGGGGGGTTGAACACCGGGGAGCTGTTTTTT	CASSPGLLAGGLNTGELFF	TRBJ2-2	19	-	TRBV5-4	TRBD2
TGTGCCAGTACCCTACTCGGACAGTCTAATGAAAAACTGTTTTTT	CASTLLGQSNEKLFF	TRBJ1-4	15	-	TRBV19	-
TGTGCCAGCAGAAAGGCCGGGACAGCATATGAAAAACTGTTTTTT	CASRKAGTAYEKLFF	TRBJ1-4	15	-	TRBV27	TRBD1
TGTGCCAGCAGCGTAGGGACAGCCCCGCATGAGCAGTTCTTC	CASSVGTAPHEQFF	TRBJ2-1	14	-	TRBV9	-
TGTGCCAGCAGCGTAGAGGAGCGGGGGGGCCGGGAGACCCAGTACTTC	CASSVEERGGRETQYF	TRBJ2-5	16	few	TRBV9	TRBD2
TGCGCCAGCAGCCCCGGACTAGCGGGGGGGCAAGGTGAGCAGTTCTTC	CASSPGLAGGQGEQFF	TRBJ2-1	16	-	TRBV5-1	TRBD2
TGTGCCAGCATCGCAATGGGGGGGCATAACTATGGCTACACCTTC	CASIAMGGHNYGYTF	TRBJ1-2	15	-	TRBV5-4	-
TGTGCCTGGAGTAGACTGGGAGCCGAGCAGTACTTC	CAWSRLGAEQYF	TRBJ2-7	12	-	TRBV30	-
TGTGCCAGCGGACTCTTGAACACTGAAGCTTTCTTT	CASGLLNTEAFF	TRBJ1-1	12	-	TRBV7-9	-
TGTGCCAGCAGTTGGGGACAGAACACTGAAGCTTTCTTT	CASSWGQNTEAFF	TRBJ1-1	13	-	TRBV12-3/TRBV12-4	-
TGTGCCAGCAGCGTTACTAGCGGGGGGCTCACAGATACGCAGTATTTT	CASSVTSGGLTDTQYF	TRBJ2-3	16	-	TRBV7-9	TRBD2
TGTGCCAGCAGTCGCTCCAGGGAACCGACTGAAGCTTTCTTT	CASSRSREPTEAFF	TRBJ1-1	14	-	TRBV9	-
TGTGCCAGTAGTATAGTGGGAGCGGGGGGATACACAGATACGCAGTATTTT	CASSIVGAGGYTDTQYF	TRBJ2-3	17	-	TRBV19	TRBD2
TGTGCCAGCAGTTTAGGCCCGAACACTGAAGCTTTCTTT	CASSLGPNTEAFF	TRBJ1-1	13	-	TRBV27	-
TGCGCCAGCAGCATACAGGGCCACTCTGGAAACACCATATATTTT	CASSIQGHSGNTIYF	TRBJ1-3	15	many	TRBV5-1	-
TGTGCCAGCAGAGCACTGCTCGGGGGAAGAGAGACCCAGTACTTC	CASRALLGGRETQYF	TRBJ2-5	15	-	TRBV6-5	-
TGTGCCAGCAGTCCCTTCGTCCTTGACAGGGGCACGCCCTCCGGCTACACCTTC	CASSPFVLDRGTPSGYTF	TRBJ1-2	18	-	TRBV27	TRBD1
TGTGCCAGCAGTTACTCGATTAGCGGACCCTACGAGCAGTACTTC	CASSYSISGPYEQYF	TRBJ2-7	15	once	TRBV6-5	-
TGTGCCAGCAGTTTCCGTCCAGGGGGAAATTCACCCCTCCACTTT	CASSFRPGGNSPLHF	TRBJ1-6	15	-	TRBV27	TRBD1
TGTGCCTGGAAACCCCAGGGAATTAATTCACCCCTCCACTTT	CAWKPQGINSPLHF	TRBJ1-6	14	-	TRBV30	-
TGTGCCAGCAGCTTAAATGTGGGACTGGAGCAGTTCTTC	CASSLNVGLEQFF	TRBJ2-1	13	-	TRBV7-3	-
TGTGCCAGCAGCGTATGGGAGGGCGCTAACTATGGCTACACCTTC	CASSVWEGANYGYTF	TRBJ1-2	15	-	TRBV9	-
TGTGCCACCAGTGACCCTAACCCGGGACAGGGTAGGGATACGCAGTATTTT	CATSDPNPGQGRDTQYF	TRBJ2-3	17	few	TRBV24-1	TRBD1
TGCGCCAGCAGCTTGTTCGGGGGAGAGGTTGAAAAACTGTTTTTT	CASSLFGGEVEKLFF	TRBJ1-4	15	-	TRBV5-1	-
TGTGCCAGCAGCTTAGTGAGACAGGGTAGATCCAGCGGGGAGCTGTTTTTT	CASSLVRQGRSSGELFF	TRBJ2-2	17	-	TRBV7-6	TRBD1
TGTGCCAGCAGCGTAGCTAGCCCACATACGAACACCGGGGAGCTGTTTTTT	CASSVASPHTNTGELFF	TRBJ2-2	17	-	TRBV9	-
TGTGCCAGCAGACCCGGGCGGGGACTAGGGGAGACCCAGTACTTC	CASRPGRGLGETQYF	TRBJ2-5	15	few	TRBV7-9	TRBD2
TGCAGTGCCTCTCTTACAGATACGCAGTATTTT	CSASLTDTQYF	TRBJ2-3	11	-	TRBV20-1	-
TGTGCCAGCAGTGCCCCGGGACAGGGGGCTGAAAAACTGTTTTTT	CASSAPGQGAEKLFF	TRBJ1-4	15	-	TRBV6-6	TRBD1
TGTGCCATCAGTGACTACCTCACAGATACGCAGTATTTT	CAISDYLTDTQYF	TRBJ2-3	13	-	TRBV10-3	-
TGTGCCAGCAGCGCCCCGGGGACTAGCGGGGGCACGGATGGGCAGTTCTTC	CASSAPGTSGGTDGQFF	TRBJ2-1	17	few	TRBV27	TRBD2
TGTGCCAGCAGTCGGGACAGGGGGCATCAGGAGACCCAGTACTTC	CASSRDRGHQETQYF	TRBJ2-5	15	-	TRBV27	TRBD1
TGTGCCAGCAGCTCGCCGGGCAGGGTGGGGACCCAGTACTTC	CASSSPGRVGTQYF	TRBJ2-5	14	-	TRBV5-4	-
TGTGCCAGCAGTGAAGACGTAGGGGAAGCCCAGCATTTT	CASSEDVGEAQHF	TRBJ1-5	13	-	TRBV2	-
TGTGCCAGCGGGTCGGAGAACTACGAGCAGTACTTC	CASGSENYEQYF	TRBJ2-7	12	-	TRBV2	-